The clone carrying this T cell receptor beta chain was found once. The protocol was immunoSEQ multiplex PCR, while the TCRdb copy is restricted to in-frame clones and leaves out a portion. The table shows over 350,000 clones, with approximately 95% occurring only once. J gave up 6 bases and V 1 base, and 14 bases lay outside the gene matches. The CDR3 contains 16 residues. Germline assignment: CDR1 GTSNPN and CDR2 SVGIG (reference sequence). The data are from a study of shared T cell receptors in the human thymus. Sequencing was performed on thymocytes. This clonotype was sampled from a human donor. This chain uses TRBV30 with TRBJ1-2, with TRBD1 identical over 7 bases. The CDR3: CAWSGRFGDSPNGYTF. The CDR3 bases are TGTGCCTGGAGTGGGCGGTTCGGGGACAGCCCCAATGGCTACACCTTC.